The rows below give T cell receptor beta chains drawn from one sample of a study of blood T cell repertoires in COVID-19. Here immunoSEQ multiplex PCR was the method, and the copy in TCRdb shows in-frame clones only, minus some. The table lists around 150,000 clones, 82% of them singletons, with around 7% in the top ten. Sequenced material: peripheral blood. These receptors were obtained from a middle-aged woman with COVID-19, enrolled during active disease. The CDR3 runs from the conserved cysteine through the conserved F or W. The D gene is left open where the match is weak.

CDR3aa: CASRGDSYNSPLHF
d_gene: NA
j_gene: TRBJ1-6
v_gene: TRBV27

CDR3aa: CAWSVRGPLAFSYEQYF
d_gene: NA
j_gene: TRBJ2-7
v_gene: TRBV30

CDR3aa: CASSQSRGHYGYTF
d_gene: NA
j_gene: TRBJ1-2
v_gene: TRBV14

CDR3aa: CAISDSLLSTDTQYF
d_gene: NA
j_gene: TRBJ2-3
v_gene: TRBV10-3

CDR3aa: CASSFPGLKGAGYTF
d_gene: NA
j_gene: TRBJ1-2
v_gene: TRBV7-9

CDR3aa: CASSPGGYTDTQYF
d_gene: TRBD1
j_gene: TRBJ2-3
v_gene: TRBV19

CDR3aa: CASSMGSGGPGNEQFF
d_gene: TRBD2
j_gene: TRBJ2-1
v_gene: TRBV19

CDR3aa: CASSLPGQGLYSNQPQHF
d_gene: TRBD1
j_gene: TRBJ1-5
v_gene: TRBV28

CDR3aa: CASSYLDRGVGELFF
d_gene: TRBD1
j_gene: TRBJ2-2
v_gene: TRBV6-6

CDR3aa: CASSPPGLAHYEQYF
d_gene: TRBD2
j_gene: TRBJ2-7
v_gene: TRBV5-8

CDR3aa: CASSFGTGVSPLHF
d_gene: TRBD1
j_gene: TRBJ1-6
v_gene: TRBV11-2

CDR3aa: CASSYRGSGSQETQYF
d_gene: TRBD2
j_gene: TRBJ2-5
v_gene: TRBV18

CDR3aa: CASSLAIQGSTNEKLFF
d_gene: NA
j_gene: TRBJ1-4
v_gene: TRBV5-1

CDR3aa: CASSLERANYGYTF
d_gene: NA
j_gene: TRBJ1-2
v_gene: TRBV7-9

CDR3aa: CASSQDSAGQGYSEQFF
d_gene: TRBD1
j_gene: TRBJ2-1
v_gene: TRBV4-2

CDR3aa: CASSQTGIDTGELFF
d_gene: TRBD1
j_gene: TRBJ2-2
v_gene: TRBV7-9

CDR3aa: CASSFLGRGPNYEQYF
d_gene: NA
j_gene: TRBJ2-7
v_gene: TRBV28

CDR3aa: CASSRRGQGFSPLHF
d_gene: TRBD1
j_gene: TRBJ1-6
v_gene: TRBV28

CDR3aa: CASSLTRREWAKNIQYF
d_gene: TRBD2
j_gene: TRBJ2-4
v_gene: TRBV7-2

CDR3aa: CASSDRGGYTEAFF
d_gene: NA
j_gene: TRBJ1-1
v_gene: TRBV19

CDR3aa: CASSRSGQETQYF
d_gene: NA
j_gene: TRBJ2-5
v_gene: TRBV2

CDR3aa: CASSPLSGESGELFF
d_gene: NA
j_gene: TRBJ2-2
v_gene: TRBV18

CDR3aa: CASSEGPPGCEQYF
d_gene: NA
j_gene: TRBJ2-7
v_gene: TRBV6-4

CDR3aa: CASSSRGPGQGSEKLFF
d_gene: TRBD1
j_gene: TRBJ1-4
v_gene: TRBV13

CDR3aa: CASSQHGTAGLDTQYF
d_gene: NA
j_gene: TRBJ2-3
v_gene: TRBV4-1

CDR3aa: CASSLFPYNEQFF
d_gene: NA
j_gene: TRBJ2-1
v_gene: TRBV27

CDR3aa: CASSLESGQETQYF
d_gene: NA
j_gene: TRBJ2-5
v_gene: TRBV4-1

CDR3aa: CASSSHRDSQETQYF
d_gene: TRBD1
j_gene: TRBJ2-5
v_gene: TRBV6-5

CDR3aa: CASSTGSGANVLTF
d_gene: NA
j_gene: TRBJ2-6
v_gene: TRBV10-1

CDR3aa: CASSLDIGGAQYF
d_gene: NA
j_gene: TRBJ2-5
v_gene: TRBV11-2

CDR3aa: CASSLAHGTGELFF
d_gene: NA
j_gene: TRBJ2-2
v_gene: TRBV7-9

CDR3aa: CASSSGDRVSYEQYF
d_gene: TRBD1
j_gene: TRBJ2-7
v_gene: TRBV5-1

CDR3aa: CASSFVGRGGEQFF
d_gene: TRBD2
j_gene: TRBJ2-1
v_gene: TRBV7-9

CDR3aa: CASSFPIDQGHYGYTF
d_gene: NA
j_gene: TRBJ1-2
v_gene: TRBV12-1

CDR3aa: CASSYAQGLNQPQHF
d_gene: NA
j_gene: TRBJ1-5
v_gene: TRBV6-2/TRBV6-3

CDR3aa: CASSRPRGTEAFF
d_gene: NA
j_gene: TRBJ1-1
v_gene: TRBV3-1/TRBV3-2

CDR3aa: CASSLTTALPTF
d_gene: NA
j_gene: TRBJ1-2
v_gene: TRBV5-4

CDR3aa: CASSVTPGTGGIVTGELFF
d_gene: TRBD1
j_gene: TRBJ2-2
v_gene: TRBV19

CDR3aa: CSAWGDYGYTF
d_gene: NA
j_gene: TRBJ1-2
v_gene: TRBV20-1

CDR3aa: CASSVGQGHTYEQYF
d_gene: NA
j_gene: TRBJ2-7
v_gene: TRBV9

CDR3aa: CASSLVAGVTGELFF
d_gene: NA
j_gene: TRBJ2-2
v_gene: TRBV5-5

CDR3aa: CASSIGPAGAYNEQFF
d_gene: TRBD2
j_gene: TRBJ2-1
v_gene: TRBV19

CDR3aa: CATNPSAGLNEQFF
d_gene: NA
j_gene: TRBJ2-1
v_gene: TRBV6-5

CDR3aa: CASSEQDNNEQFF
d_gene: NA
j_gene: TRBJ2-1
v_gene: TRBV6-1

CDR3aa: CASRRNADTNEKLFF
d_gene: NA
j_gene: TRBJ1-4
v_gene: TRBV4-1

CDR3aa: CATSRAAGATQYF
d_gene: NA
j_gene: TRBJ2-3
v_gene: TRBV15

CDR3aa: CAWSLGQGGQPQHF
d_gene: TRBD1
j_gene: TRBJ1-5
v_gene: TRBV30

CDR3aa: CASRGTNNYGYTF
d_gene: NA
j_gene: TRBJ1-2
v_gene: TRBV28

CDR3aa: CASSVTDEQYF
d_gene: NA
j_gene: TRBJ2-7
v_gene: TRBV19

CDR3aa: CSAEQGAVTEAFF
d_gene: TRBD1
j_gene: TRBJ1-1
v_gene: TRBV29-1

CDR3aa: CASSQGGVSNQPQHF
d_gene: NA
j_gene: TRBJ1-5
v_gene: TRBV3-1/TRBV3-2

CDR3aa: CATSSYGETQYF
d_gene: NA
j_gene: TRBJ2-5
v_gene: TRBV15

CDR3aa: CASSKGGTVLGYEKLFF
d_gene: TRBD1
j_gene: TRBJ1-4
v_gene: TRBV5-5

CDR3aa: CASRRGGNTEAFF
d_gene: NA
j_gene: TRBJ1-1
v_gene: TRBV7-8

CDR3aa: CASSRAAESYGYTF
d_gene: NA
j_gene: TRBJ1-2
v_gene: TRBV6-5

CDR3aa: CASSQGRGGGQPQHF
d_gene: NA
j_gene: TRBJ1-5
v_gene: TRBV3-1/TRBV3-2

CDR3aa: CASSPGGLSGYTF
d_gene: TRBD1
j_gene: TRBJ1-2
v_gene: TRBV5-8